Described below is a single TCR beta chain sequence and its context. CDR3 length equals 15 residues. V lost 3 bases and J lost 7, with 17 bases in between. Germline assignment: CDR1 SGDLS and CDR2 YYNGEE. The data were produced by immunoSEQ multiplex PCR, yet TCRdb's version contains in-frame clones alone and is incomplete. The table lists 70,000 to 80,000 clones, just under 97% of them singletons. This specimen comes from a study of technical replicates of blood from a handful of donors. The chain employs TRBV9 and TRBJ1-5; D gene uncertain. The clonotype comes from a human donor in good health. The material sequenced was T cells isolated from PBMCs. The DNA of the CDR3 is TGTGCCAGCAGCGCCGCGGGAGGGTCTGGGCAGCCCCAGCATTTT. It encodes CASSAAGGSGQPQHF.